The clone carrying this T cell receptor (beta chain) has more than one count but fewer than ten. The CDR3 is 13 amino acids. The J segment lost 2 bases and the V segment lost 7 bases, leaving 6 bases of the junction unmatched. The germline V gene encodes CDR1 SQVTM and CDR2 ANQGSEA. This entry comes from a study of early T cells in non-severe SARS-CoV-2 infection. Individually, cDNA molecules had unique molecular identifiers attached to them. TCRdb re-analysed the 5' RACE reads in MiXCR, keeping a single row per CDR3 protein. Of 35,000 to 45,000 distinct CDR3 sequences listed, less than 7% were seen once; the top ten hold under 30%.

Sequences were derived from whole blood, sampled at baseline. The V call is TRBV29-1, the J call TRBJ2-3; TRBD1 matches at 7 bases. This sequence originates from an adult who was a healthcare worker with PCR-confirmed SARS-CoV-2 infection or an uninfected control (not recorded which). Here the CDR3 reads CSAGTVDTDTQYF. CDR3 in DNA: TGCAGCGCCGGGACAGTCGACACAGATACGCAGTATTTT.